Each of the 11 T cell receptor beta chains below was sequenced from the same sample in a study of shared clonotypes between healthy human individuals. The table came from immunoSEQ multiplex PCR; TCRdb's copy has only in-frame clones and leaves some out. The sample has roughly 660,000 clones; 90% are singletons. Material: memory CD8+ T cells from PBMCs. The subset: CD45RO+ cells pooled with CCR7-negative TemRA cells. These receptors originate from a man aged 18-30 years in good health. Some clones in this sample may be carry-over from other donors' samples.

This sequence joins TRBV7-6 and TRBJ2-5; no clear D. The CDR3 loop spans 15 amino acids. Germline lookup yields CDR1 SGHVS and CDR2 FNYEAQ. Trimming took off 2 bases at V and 0 bases at J, with 10 bases between the two ends. The CDR3 DNA reads as TGTGCCAGCAGCTTATGGGATTCGTACCAAGAGACCCAGTACTTC. It specifies CASSLWDSYQETQYF.

The chain joins TRBV27 to TRBJ2-2; possible D gene TRBD1, 5 bases. The ends were cut back, 5 bases at V and 4 bases at J, with 14 bases in the middle. CDR1 is MNHEY, CDR2 SMNVEV, per germline (reference sequence). The CDR3 contains 15 residues. The CDR3 region is CASSLAQDITGELFF. In nucleotides, the CDR3 is TGTGCCAGCAGTCTGGCGCAGGACATCACCGGGGAGCTGTTTTTT.

DNA of the CDR3: TGTGCCAGCAGCTTTTGGGGGGGGCAAGTAGATACGCAGTATTTT. This gives the protein CASSFWGGQVDTQYF. The chain uses TRBV11-2 and TRBJ2-3, with a tentative D call TRBD2 (7 bases). The CDR3 loop spans 15 amino acids. Trimming shortened V by 3 bases and J by 5 bases, and 15 bases separated the two germline ends. Looked up from germline, CDR1 is SGHAT and CDR2 is FQNNGV.

This rearrangement joins TRBV4-2 to TRBJ2-2; D not resolved. The CDR3 has 11 residues. V was cut by 2 bases and J by 6 bases, with 1 base left in between. The germline CDR1 and CDR2 sequences are LGHNA and YNFKEQ. This CDR3 is CASSQPGELFF. The CDR3 bases are TGTGCCAGCAGCCAACCCGGGGAGCTGTTTTTT.

The chain combines TRBV28 with TRBJ2-3, with 10 bases lining up with TRBD1. CDR1 and CDR2 from the germline V gene are MDHEN and SYDVKM. This CDR3 region has 16 residues. The J segment lost 10 bases and the V segment lost 6 bases, leaving 16 bases of the junction unmatched. The CDR3 nucleotides are TGTGCCAGCAGAGTATGGGGACAGGGGTCAAATGTGGCGCAGTATTTT. It encodes CASRVWGQGSNVAQYF. The entire variable domain, with the rest obtained from reference TRBV28 and TRBJ2-3, is as follows: DVKVTQSSRYLVKRTGEKVFLECVQDMDHENMFWYRQDPGLGLRLIYFSYDVKMKEKGDIPEGYSVSREKKERFSLILESASTNQTSMYLCASRVWGQGSNVAQYFGPGTRLTVL.

In its sample, this clone was seen a few times. This rearrangement joins TRBV5-5 to TRBJ1-2, with D hard to call. V lost 2 bases, J lost 7 bases, and 6 bases lay in between. Germline lookup yields CDR1 SGHKS and CDR2 YYEKEE (reference sequence). This CDR3 is built from 11 residues. CDR3 nucleotide sequence: TGTGCCAGCAGCTTTGGTGGTGGCTACACCTTC. Its protein is CASSFGGGYTF.

The rearrangement uses TRBV27 and TRBJ2-7; D remains ambiguous. From germline, CDR1 is MNHEY and CDR2 SMNVEV (reference sequence). Between the trimmed V and J ends, which lost 7 bases and 5 bases, there was a span of 9 bases. The CDR3 is made up of 11 amino acids. The CDR3 reads CASKVLHEQYF. The CDR3 region has the DNA TGTGCCAGCAAGGTCCTGCACGAGCAGTACTTC.

The chain employs TRBV6-5 and TRBJ1-3; the D gene is possibly TRBD1 (6 bases). This CDR3 contains 14 residues. Trimming stripped 5 bases from V and 1 base from J, with 9 bases between. The germline V gene encodes CDR1 MNHEY and CDR2 SVGAGI. DNA for the CDR3: TGTGCCAGCAGTATAGGGGGATCTGGAAACACCATATATTTT. Translating it yields CASSIGGSGNTIYF.

V usage is TRBV6-5 and J usage is TRBJ2-7; D is possibly TRBD1 (6 bases). Trimming stripped 11 bases from V and 3 bases from J, with 23 bases between. CDR1 and CDR2 (germline): MNHEY, SVGAGI. CDR3 length: 15 residues. CDR3 sequence (DNA): TGTGCCGGACCGAGACGGGTGGGGGCTGGCTACGAGCAGTACTTC. Translating gives CAGPRRVGAGYEQYF.

This chain uses TRBV5-6 with TRBJ1-1; D ambiguous. The CDR3 totals 17 residues. Germline V gene sequence: CDR1 SGHDT, CDR2 YYEEEE. V dropped 0 bases and J dropped 0 bases, with 15 bases sitting between them. The CDR3 sequence is CASSLGEAGRMNTEAFF. CDR3 coding DNA: TGTGCCAGCAGCTTGGGTGAAGCTGGAAGGATGAACACTGAAGCTTTCTTT.

The sample holds one count of this clone. This rearrangement joins TRBV4-1 to TRBJ1-1, with D unclear. Germline loops: CDR1 MGHRA, CDR2 YSYEKL. The CDR3 totals 13 residues. Trimming left V 4 bases short and J 1 base short, with 7 bases between. The CDR3 is CASSPRSNTEAFF. The CDR3 DNA reads as TGCGCCAGCAGCCCGCGCTCGAACACTGAAGCTTTCTTT.